This is a list of T cell receptor beta chains from one sample in a study of blood T cells in healthy people across ages. From the 5' RACE reads, TCRdb called clonotypes with MiXCR, one entry per CDR3 protein. Of about 1.8 million distinct CDR3 sequences in the sample, about 49% were seen once. Sequenced material: blood. All receptors come from a woman aged 40 to 49 in good health. Each CDR3 is given with its conserved first and last residue. Fields, in order: V gene, D gene, clone size, J gene, CDR3 protein, CDR3 DNA. D genes are given only for firm matches. For some rows the clone size is stated as once, few or many, or as a class when expanded; others skip it.

V gene: TRBV5-1; D gene: TRBD1; clone size: few; J gene: TRBJ2-5; CDR3 protein: CASSTGQGAETQYF; CDR3 DNA: TGCGCCAGCAGCACGGGACAGGGGGCGGAGACCCAGTACTTC
V gene: TRBV4-3; D gene: NA; clone size: few; J gene: TRBJ1-6; CDR3 protein: CASSQEEGNSPLHF; CDR3 DNA: TGCGCCAGCAGCCAAGAAGAGGGTAATTCACCCCTCCACTTT
V gene: TRBV5-4; D gene: NA; clone size: NA; J gene: TRBJ2-6; CDR3 protein: CASGYTISGANVLTF; CDR3 DNA: TGTGCCAGCGGATACACTATCTCTGGGGCCAACGTCCTGACTTTC
V gene: TRBV6-5; D gene: NA; clone size: NA; J gene: TRBJ1-4; CDR3 protein: CASSAKGEKLFF; CDR3 DNA: TGTGCCAGCAGCGCAAAGGGTGAAAAACTGTTTTTT
V gene: TRBV6-1; D gene: NA; clone size: NA; J gene: TRBJ1-4; CDR3 protein: CASSPRPGTSNEKLFF; CDR3 DNA: TGTGCCAGCAGTCCGCGTCCCGGGACGTCAAATGAAAAACTGTTTTTT
V gene: TRBV7-2; D gene: NA; clone size: NA; J gene: TRBJ2-3; CDR3 protein: CASSLASQGGADTQYF; CDR3 DNA: TGTGCCAGCAGCTTAGCGAGTCAGGGTGGAGCAGATACGCAGTATTTT
V gene: TRBV18; D gene: TRBD2; clone size: few; J gene: TRBJ2-7; CDR3 protein: CASSDRRGGSYEQYF; CDR3 DNA: TGTGCCAGCTCAGACCGGCGGGGAGGGTCCTACGAGCAGTACTTC
V gene: TRBV27; D gene: TRBD1; clone size: NA; J gene: TRBJ1-4; CDR3 protein: CATRTGNEKLFF; CDR3 DNA: TGTGCCACCAGGACAGGGAATGAAAAACTGTTTTTT
V gene: TRBV7-9; D gene: NA; clone size: NA; J gene: TRBJ2-5; CDR3 protein: CASSLATAGQETQYF; CDR3 DNA: TGTGCCAGCAGCTTAGCGACGGCAGGTCAAGAGACCCAGTACTTC
V gene: TRBV25-1; D gene: NA; clone size: NA; J gene: TRBJ1-2; CDR3 protein: CASSISEFGGYTF; CDR3 DNA: TGTGCCAGCTCGATTTCGGAGTTTGGTGGCTACACCTTC
V gene: TRBV3-1; D gene: TRBD1; clone size: NA; J gene: TRBJ2-1; CDR3 protein: CASSQRTGWYEQFF; CDR3 DNA: TGTGCCAGCAGCCAAAGGACAGGATGGTACGAGCAGTTCTTC
V gene: TRBV7-9; D gene: NA; clone size: NA; J gene: TRBJ2-5; CDR3 protein: CASSLVEHPQETQYF; CDR3 DNA: TGTGCCAGCAGCTTAGTAGAGCACCCACAAGAGACCCAGTACTTC
V gene: TRBV4-1; D gene: TRBD2; clone size: NA; J gene: TRBJ2-3; CDR3 protein: CASSQVAGGSTDTQYF; CDR3 DNA: TGCGCCAGCAGCCAAGTGGCGGGGGGTAGCACAGATACGCAGTATTTT
V gene: TRBV2; D gene: NA; clone size: few; J gene: TRBJ2-1; CDR3 protein: CASSLLISGSYNEQFF; CDR3 DNA: TGTGCCAGCAGTTTATTAATCAGCGGCTCCTACAATGAGCAGTTCTTC
V gene: TRBV28; D gene: TRBD1; clone size: NA; J gene: TRBJ2-5; CDR3 protein: CASSLDVDRGETQYF; CDR3 DNA: TGTGCCAGCAGTTTAGATGTGGACAGGGGAGAGACCCAGTACTTC